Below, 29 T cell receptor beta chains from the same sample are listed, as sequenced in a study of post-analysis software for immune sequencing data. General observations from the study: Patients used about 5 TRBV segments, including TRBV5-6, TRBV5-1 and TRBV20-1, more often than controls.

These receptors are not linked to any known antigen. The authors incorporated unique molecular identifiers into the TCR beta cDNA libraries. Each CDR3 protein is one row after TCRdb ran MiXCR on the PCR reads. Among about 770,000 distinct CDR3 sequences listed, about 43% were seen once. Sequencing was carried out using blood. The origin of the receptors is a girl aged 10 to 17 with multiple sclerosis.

CDR3 amino acids: CSASHLEGLAVNYNEQFF. The CDR3, as DNA: TGCAGTGCTAGCCACCTGGAGGGCCTAGCGGTAAACTACAATGAGCAGTTCTTC. The chain joins TRBV20-1 to TRBJ2-1; 7 bases align to TRBD2. The CDR3 has 18 amino acids. The V segment lost 3 bases and the J segment 3 bases; nucleotides outside the gene matches: 17. Germline CDR1 and CDR2: DFQATT and SNEGSKA (reference sequence).

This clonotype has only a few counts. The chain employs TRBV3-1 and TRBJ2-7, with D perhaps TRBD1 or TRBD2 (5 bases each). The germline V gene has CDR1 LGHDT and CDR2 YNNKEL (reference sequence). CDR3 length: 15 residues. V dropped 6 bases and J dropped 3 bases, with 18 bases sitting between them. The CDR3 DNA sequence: TGTGCCAGCAGTCCCGGGACCTTGGAGCTCTACGAGCAGTACTTC. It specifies CASSPGTLELYEQYF.

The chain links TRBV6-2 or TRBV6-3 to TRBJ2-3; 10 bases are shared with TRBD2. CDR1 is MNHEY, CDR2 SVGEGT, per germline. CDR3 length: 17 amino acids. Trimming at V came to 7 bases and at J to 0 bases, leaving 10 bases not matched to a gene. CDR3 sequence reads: CASKGSGRPRSTDTQYF. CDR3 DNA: TGTGCCAGCAAGGGTAGCGGGAGGCCACGGAGCACAGATACGCAGTATTTT.

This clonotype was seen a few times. CDR3 bases: TGTGCCACCAGCAGAGAAGCAGGGGGAGCTTTCTTT. The encoded protein is CATSREAGGAFF. V and J are TRBV15 and TRBJ1-1; 7 bases are a match to TRBD1. This CDR3 comprises 12 residues. V was clipped by 0 bases and J by 10 bases; unmatched bases: 2. Per the germline V gene, CDR1 is LNHNV and CDR2 is YYDKDF (reference sequence).

The CDR3 DNA reads as TGTGCCAGCAGGGAACACAGGGGGCCCCTCTCCTATGGCTACACCTTC. Its protein is CASREHRGPLSYGYTF. The V and J genes are TRBV6-1 and TRBJ1-2; 9 positions agree with TRBD1. After removal of 6 bases from V and 4 bases from J, the junction contained 12 bases not matched to a gene. The CDR3 contains 16 residues. Germline values: CDR1 MNHNS, CDR2 SASEGT.

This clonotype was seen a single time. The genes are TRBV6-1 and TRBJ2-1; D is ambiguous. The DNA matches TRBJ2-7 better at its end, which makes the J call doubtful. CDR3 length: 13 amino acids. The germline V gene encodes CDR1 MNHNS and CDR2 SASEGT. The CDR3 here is CASRPSSYNEQYF. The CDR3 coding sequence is TGTGCCAGCCGACCATCCTCCTACAATGAGCAGTACTTC.

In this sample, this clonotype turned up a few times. DNA of the CDR3: TGCGCCAGCAGCCAAGGAGACAGGGGGCTCAACAATGAGCAGTTCTTC. Protein product: CASSQGDRGLNNEQFF. The V call is TRBV4-3, the J call TRBJ2-1; TRBD1 aligns across 10 bases. J gave up 5 bases and V 1 base, and 5 bases lay outside the gene matches. The length of the CDR3 is 16 residues. The germline CDR1 and CDR2 sequences are LGHNA and YSLEER.

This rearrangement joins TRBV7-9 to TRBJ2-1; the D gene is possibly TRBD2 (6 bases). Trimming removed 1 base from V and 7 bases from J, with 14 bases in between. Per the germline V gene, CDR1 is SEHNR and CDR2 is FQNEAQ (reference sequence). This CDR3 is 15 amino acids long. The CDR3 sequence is CASSLVWGVGNEQFF. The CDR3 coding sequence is TGTGCCAGCAGCTTAGTATGGGGGGTGGGGAATGAGCAGTTCTTC.

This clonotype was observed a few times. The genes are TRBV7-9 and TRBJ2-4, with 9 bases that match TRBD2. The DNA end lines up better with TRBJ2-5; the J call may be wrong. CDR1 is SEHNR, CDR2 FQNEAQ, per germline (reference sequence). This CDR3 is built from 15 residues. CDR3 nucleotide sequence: TGTGCCAGCAGCCCGGGACTAGCTAGAGTGGAGACCCAGTACTTC. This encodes CASSPGLARVETQYF.

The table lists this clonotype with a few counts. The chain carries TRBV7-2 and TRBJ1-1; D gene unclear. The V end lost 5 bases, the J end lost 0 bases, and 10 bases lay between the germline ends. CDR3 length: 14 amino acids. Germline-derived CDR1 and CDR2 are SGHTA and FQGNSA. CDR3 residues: CASSPGRVNTEAFF. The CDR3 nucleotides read TGTGCCAGCAGCCCCGGACGGGTGAACACTGAAGCTTTCTTT. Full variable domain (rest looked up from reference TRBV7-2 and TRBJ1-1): GAGVSQSPSNKVTEKGKDVELRCDPISGHTALYWYRQSLGQGLEFLIYFQGNSAPDKSGLPSDRFSAERTGGSVSTLTIQRTQQEDSAVYLCASSPGRVNTEAFFGQGTRLTVV.

The CDR3 protein is CASRTGSTQYF. CDR3 DNA sequence: TGTGCCAGCAGGACAGGGTCCACGCAGTATTTT. This chain links TRBV2 with TRBJ2-3; TRBD1 matches 7 bases. J lost 9 bases, V lost 6 bases, and 3 bases had no gene match. Germline CDR1 reads SNHLY; CDR2 reads FYNNEI. CDR3 length: 11 residues.

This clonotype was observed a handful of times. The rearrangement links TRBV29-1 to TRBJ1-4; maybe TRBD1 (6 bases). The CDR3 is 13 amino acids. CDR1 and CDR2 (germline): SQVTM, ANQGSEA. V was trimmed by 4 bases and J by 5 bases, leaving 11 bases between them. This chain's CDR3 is CSVAGASNEKLFF. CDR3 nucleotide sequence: TGCAGCGTTGCGGGGGCGTCGAATGAAAAACTGTTTTTT.

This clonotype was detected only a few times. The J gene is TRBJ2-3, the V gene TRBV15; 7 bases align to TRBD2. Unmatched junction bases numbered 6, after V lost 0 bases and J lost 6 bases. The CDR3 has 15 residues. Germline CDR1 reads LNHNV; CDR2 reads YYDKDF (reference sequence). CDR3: CATSRDGREVDTQYF. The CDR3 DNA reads TGTGCCACCAGCAGAGATGGGAGGGAAGTGGATACGCAGTATTTT.

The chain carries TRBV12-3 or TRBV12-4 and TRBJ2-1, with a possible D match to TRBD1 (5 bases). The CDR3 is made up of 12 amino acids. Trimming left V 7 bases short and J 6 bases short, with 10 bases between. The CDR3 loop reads CASKGAINEQFF. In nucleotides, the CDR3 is TGTGCCAGCAAAGGGGCGATCAATGAGCAGTTCTTC.

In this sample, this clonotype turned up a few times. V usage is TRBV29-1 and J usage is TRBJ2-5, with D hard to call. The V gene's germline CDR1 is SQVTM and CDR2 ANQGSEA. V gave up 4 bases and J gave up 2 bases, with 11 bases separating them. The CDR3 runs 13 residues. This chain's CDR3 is CSVAGVQQETQYF. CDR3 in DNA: TGCAGCGTTGCGGGTGTGCAGCAAGAGACCCAGTACTTC.

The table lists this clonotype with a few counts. CDR3 in DNA: TGTGCCAGCCATGCGACTACAGGAATTAGAGAGACCCAGTACTTC. This sequence encodes CASHATTGIRETQYF. This chain connects TRBV27 to TRBJ2-7; possibly TRBD1 or TRBD2 for D (5 bases each). The J call may be incorrect, as the DNA end agrees better with TRBJ2-5. Germline loops: CDR1 MNHEY, CDR2 SMNVEV (reference sequence). The CDR3 extends over 15 amino acids.

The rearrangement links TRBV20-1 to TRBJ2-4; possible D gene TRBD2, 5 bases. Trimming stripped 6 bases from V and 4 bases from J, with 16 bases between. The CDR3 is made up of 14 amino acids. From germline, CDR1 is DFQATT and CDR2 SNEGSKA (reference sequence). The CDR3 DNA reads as TGCAGTGCCCCTCCGGGGAGCGAGAAAAACATTCAGTACTTC. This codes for CSAPPGSEKNIQYF.

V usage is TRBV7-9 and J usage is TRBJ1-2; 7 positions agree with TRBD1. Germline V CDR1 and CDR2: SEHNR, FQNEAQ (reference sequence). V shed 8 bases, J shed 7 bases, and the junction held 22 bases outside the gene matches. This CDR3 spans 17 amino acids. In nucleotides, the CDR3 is TGTGCCAGCGGGTATGGGGACAGAGGTGAACGTTTTGGTGGCTACACCTTC. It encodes CASGYGDRGERFGGYTF. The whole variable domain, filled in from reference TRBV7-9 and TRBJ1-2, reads DTGVSQNPRHKITKRGQNVTFRCDPISEHNRLYWYRQTLGQGPEFLTYFQNEAQLEKSRLLSDRFSAERPKGSFSTLEIQRTEQGDSAMYLCASGYGDRGERFGGYTFGSGTRLTVV.

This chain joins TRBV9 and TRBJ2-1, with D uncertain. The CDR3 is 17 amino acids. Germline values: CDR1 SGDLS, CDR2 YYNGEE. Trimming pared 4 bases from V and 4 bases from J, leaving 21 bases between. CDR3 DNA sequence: TGTGCCAGCAGCCAAAACCCCGGGTCGTCCAGATACAATGAGCAGTTCTTC. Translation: CASSQNPGSSRYNEQFF.

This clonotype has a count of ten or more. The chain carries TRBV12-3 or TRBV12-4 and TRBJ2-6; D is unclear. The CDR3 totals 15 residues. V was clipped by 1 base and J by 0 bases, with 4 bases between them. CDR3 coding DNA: TGTGCCAGCAGTTTAGGGGCCTCTGGGGCCAACGTCCTGACTTTC. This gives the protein CASSLGASGANVLTF.

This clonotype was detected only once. The DNA of the CDR3 is TGCAGTGCTAGATGGCATGGGCAACAGGGTGGTGAGTACTTC. Amino acid sequence: CSARWHGQQGGEYF. The chain combines TRBV20-1 with TRBJ2-7, with D maybe TRBD1 (6 bases). V lost 2 bases and J lost 11, with 22 bases in between. The CDR3 spans 14 residues. The V gene's germline CDR1 is DFQATT and CDR2 SNEGSKA (reference sequence).

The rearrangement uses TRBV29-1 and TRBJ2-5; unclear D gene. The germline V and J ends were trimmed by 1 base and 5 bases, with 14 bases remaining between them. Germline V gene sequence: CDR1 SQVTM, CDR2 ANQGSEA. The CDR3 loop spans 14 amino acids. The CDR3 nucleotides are TGCAGCGTTGAAGGGCGGACCGAAGGCGAGACCCAGTACTTC. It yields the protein CSVEGRTEGETQYF.

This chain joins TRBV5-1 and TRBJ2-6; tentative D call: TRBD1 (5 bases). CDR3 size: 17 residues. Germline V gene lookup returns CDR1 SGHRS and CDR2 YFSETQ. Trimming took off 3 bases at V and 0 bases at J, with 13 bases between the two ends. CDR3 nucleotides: TGCGCCAGCAGCTCCATGGACAAAAGCTCTGGGGCCAACGTCCTGACTTTC. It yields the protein CASSSMDKSSGANVLTF. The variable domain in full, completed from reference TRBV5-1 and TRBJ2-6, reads KAGVTQTPRYLIKTRGQQVTLSCSPISGHRSVSWYQQTPGQGLQFLFEYFSETQRNKGNFPGRFSGRQFSNSRSEMNVSTLELGDSALYLCASSSMDKSSGANVLTFGAGSRLTVL.

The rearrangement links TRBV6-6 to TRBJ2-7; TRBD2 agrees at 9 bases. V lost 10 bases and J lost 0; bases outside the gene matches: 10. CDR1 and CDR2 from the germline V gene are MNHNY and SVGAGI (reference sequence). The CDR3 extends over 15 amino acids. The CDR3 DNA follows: TGTGCCACCGCGGGGACTAGCCGGAGCTCCTACGAGCAGTACTTC. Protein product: CATAGTSRSSYEQYF.

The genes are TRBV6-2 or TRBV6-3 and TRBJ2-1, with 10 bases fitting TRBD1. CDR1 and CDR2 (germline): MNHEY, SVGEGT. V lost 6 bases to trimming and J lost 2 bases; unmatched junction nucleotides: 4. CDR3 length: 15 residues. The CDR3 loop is CASRLTGGPYNEQFF. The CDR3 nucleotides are TGTGCCAGCAGATTGACAGGGGGCCCCTACAATGAGCAGTTCTTC.

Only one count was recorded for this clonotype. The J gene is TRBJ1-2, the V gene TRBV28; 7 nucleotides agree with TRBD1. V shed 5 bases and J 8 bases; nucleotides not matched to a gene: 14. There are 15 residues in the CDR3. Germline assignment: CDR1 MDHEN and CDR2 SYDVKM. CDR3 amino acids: CASSPFAGGGWGYTF. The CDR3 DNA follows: TGTGCCAGCAGTCCCTTCGCAGGGGGGGGATGGGGCTACACCTTC.

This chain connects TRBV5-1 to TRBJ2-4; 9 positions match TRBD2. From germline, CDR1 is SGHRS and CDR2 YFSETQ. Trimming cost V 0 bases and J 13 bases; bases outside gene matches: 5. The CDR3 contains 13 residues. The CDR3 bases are TGCGCCAGCAGCTTGGAGGCTAGCGGGAAACAGTACTTC. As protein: CASSLEASGKQYF.

The DNA of the CDR3 is TGTGCCAGCAGTCCCACACTAGGAGGGCGAGATACGCAGTATTTT. It codes for CASSPTLGGRDTQYF. The chain joins TRBV27 to TRBJ2-3; maybe TRBD2 (6 bases). V gave up 5 bases and J gave up 5 bases, with 17 bases separating them. Germline V lookup: CDR1 MNHEY, CDR2 SMNVEV (reference sequence). This CDR3 is 15 amino acids long.

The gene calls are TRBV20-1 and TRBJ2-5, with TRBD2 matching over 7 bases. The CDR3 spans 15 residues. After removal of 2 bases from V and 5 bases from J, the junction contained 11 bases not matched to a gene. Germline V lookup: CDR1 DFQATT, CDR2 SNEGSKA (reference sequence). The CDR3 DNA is TGCAGTGCTAGACCCACGAGCGGGGCGGGCGAGACCCAGTACTTC. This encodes CSARPTSGAGETQYF.